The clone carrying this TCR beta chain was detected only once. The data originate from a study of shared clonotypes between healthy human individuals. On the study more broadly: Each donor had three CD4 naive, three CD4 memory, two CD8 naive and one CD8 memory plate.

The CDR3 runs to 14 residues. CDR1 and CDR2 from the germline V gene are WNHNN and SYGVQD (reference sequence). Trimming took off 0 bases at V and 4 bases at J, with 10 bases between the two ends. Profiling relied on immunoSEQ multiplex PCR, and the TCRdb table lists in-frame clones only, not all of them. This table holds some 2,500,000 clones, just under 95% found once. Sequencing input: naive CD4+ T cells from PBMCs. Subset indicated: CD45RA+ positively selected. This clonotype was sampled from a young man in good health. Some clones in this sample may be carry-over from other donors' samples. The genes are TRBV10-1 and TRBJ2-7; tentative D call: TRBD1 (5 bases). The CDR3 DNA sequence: TGCGCCAGCAGTGAGTCGCCAGGGAAGTACGAGCAGTACTTC. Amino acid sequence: CASSESPGKYEQYF.